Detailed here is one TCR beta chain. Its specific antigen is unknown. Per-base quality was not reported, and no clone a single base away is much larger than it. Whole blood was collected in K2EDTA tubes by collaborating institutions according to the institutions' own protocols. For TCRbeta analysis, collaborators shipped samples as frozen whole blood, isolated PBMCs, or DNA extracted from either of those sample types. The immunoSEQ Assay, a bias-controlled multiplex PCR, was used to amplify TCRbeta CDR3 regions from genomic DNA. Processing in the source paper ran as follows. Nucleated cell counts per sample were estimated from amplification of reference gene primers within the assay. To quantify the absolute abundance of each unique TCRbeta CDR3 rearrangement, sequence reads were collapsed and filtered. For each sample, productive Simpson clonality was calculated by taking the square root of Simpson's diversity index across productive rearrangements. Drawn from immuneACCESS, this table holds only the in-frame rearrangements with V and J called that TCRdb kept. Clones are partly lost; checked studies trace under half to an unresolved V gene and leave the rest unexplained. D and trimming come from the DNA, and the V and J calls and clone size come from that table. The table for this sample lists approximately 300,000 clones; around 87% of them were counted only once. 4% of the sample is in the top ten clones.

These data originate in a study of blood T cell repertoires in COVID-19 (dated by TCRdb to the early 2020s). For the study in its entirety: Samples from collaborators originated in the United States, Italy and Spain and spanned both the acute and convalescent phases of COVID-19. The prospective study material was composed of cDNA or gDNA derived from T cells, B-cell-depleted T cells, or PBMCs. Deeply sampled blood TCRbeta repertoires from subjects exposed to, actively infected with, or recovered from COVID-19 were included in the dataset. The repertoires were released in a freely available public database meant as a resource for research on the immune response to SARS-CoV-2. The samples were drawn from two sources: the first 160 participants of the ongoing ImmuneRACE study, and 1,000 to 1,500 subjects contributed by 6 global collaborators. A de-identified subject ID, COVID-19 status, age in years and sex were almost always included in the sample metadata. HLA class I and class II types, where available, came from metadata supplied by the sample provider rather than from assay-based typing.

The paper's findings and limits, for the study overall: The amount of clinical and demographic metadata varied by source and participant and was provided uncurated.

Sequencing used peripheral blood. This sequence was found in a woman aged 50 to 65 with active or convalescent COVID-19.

The DNA reads TGTGCCAGCAGCACGGGACAGGGGGCAGCGGGAAACACCATATATTTT. Translation gives CASSTGQGAAGNTIYF. The chain couples TRBV5-8 to TRBJ1-3, and TRBD1 aligns with 12 junction nucleotides. Counted from cysteine to phenylalanine, this CDR3 has 16 amino acids. Only the CDR3 DNA stays, 48 bases, in frame from base 1. V is pruned by 4 bases and J by 4 bases, leaving 6 bases of the junction without a gene match. CDR1 SGHTS and CDR2 YDEGEE are derived from the germline V gene.